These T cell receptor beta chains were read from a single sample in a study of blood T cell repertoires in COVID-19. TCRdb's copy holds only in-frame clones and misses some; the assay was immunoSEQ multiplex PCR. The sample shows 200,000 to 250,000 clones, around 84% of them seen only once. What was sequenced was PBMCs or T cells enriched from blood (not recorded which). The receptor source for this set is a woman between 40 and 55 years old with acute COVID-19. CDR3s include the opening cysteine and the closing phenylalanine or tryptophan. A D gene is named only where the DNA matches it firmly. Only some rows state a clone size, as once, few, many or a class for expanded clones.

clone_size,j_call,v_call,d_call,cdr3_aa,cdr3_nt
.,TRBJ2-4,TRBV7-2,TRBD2,CASSPRLAQNIQYF,TGTGCCAGCAGCCCCAGACTAGCGCAAAACATTCAGTACTTC
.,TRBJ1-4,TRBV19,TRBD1,CASSGQGGTNEKLFF,TGTGCCAGTAGCGGACAGGGAGGAACTAATGAAAAACTGTTTTTT
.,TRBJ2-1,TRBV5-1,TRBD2,CASSPGLAGSNEQFF,TGCGCCAGCAGCCCGGGACTAGCGGGGTCCAATGAGCAGTTCTTC
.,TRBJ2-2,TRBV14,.,CASSTLEATLLNTGELFF,TGTGCCAGCAGCACATTAGAGGCCACCTTATTGAACACCGGGGAGCTGTTTTTT
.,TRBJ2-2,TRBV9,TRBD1,CASSAGQGASTGELFF,TGTGCCAGCAGCGCGGGACAGGGGGCGAGCACCGGGGAGCTGTTTTTT
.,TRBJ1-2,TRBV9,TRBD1,CASSVDGSGGGYTF,TGTGCCAGCAGCGTAGATGGGTCAGGGGGCGGCTACACCTTC
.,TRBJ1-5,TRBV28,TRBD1,CASSSLAGGANNQPQHF,TGTGCCAGCAGTTCCTTGGCAGGGGGTGCGAACAATCAGCCCCAGCATTTT
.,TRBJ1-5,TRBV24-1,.,CATSDRSSQPQHF,TGTGCCACCAGTGACCGGAGTTCTCAGCCCCAGCATTTT
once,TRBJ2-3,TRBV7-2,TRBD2,CASRPGLAGAADTQYF,TGTGCCAGCAGACCGGGACTAGCGGGAGCGGCAGATACGCAGTATTTT
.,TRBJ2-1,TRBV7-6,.,CASSLVGAVSNEQFF,TGTGCCAGCAGCTTAGTGGGGGCCGTGAGTAATGAGCAGTTCTTC
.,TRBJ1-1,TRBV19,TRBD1,CASSKTGGALNTEAFF,TGTGCCAGTAGTAAGACAGGGGGCGCATTGAACACTGAAGCTTTCTTT
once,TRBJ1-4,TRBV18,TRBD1,CASSPQGAREKLFF,TGTGCCAGCTCACCACAGGGGGCGCGGGAAAAACTGTTTTTT
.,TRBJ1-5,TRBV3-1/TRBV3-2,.,CASSSQRDQPQHF,TGTGCCAGCAGCTCACAGCGGGATCAGCCCCAGCATTTT
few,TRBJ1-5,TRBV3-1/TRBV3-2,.,CASSLRRSNQPQHF,TGTGCCAGCAGCCTCCGGAGAAGCAATCAGCCCCAGCATTTT
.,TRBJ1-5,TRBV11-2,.,CASRKVARVRNLSNQPQHF,TGTGCCAGCAGAAAAGTCGCGAGGGTAAGGAACCTAAGCAATCAGCCCCAGCATTTT
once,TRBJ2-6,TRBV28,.,CASSALDRFSGANVLTF,TGTGCCAGCAGTGCCCTCGACAGGTTCTCTGGGGCCAACGTCCTGACTTTC
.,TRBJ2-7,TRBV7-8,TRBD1,CASSPTRTGSTYEQYF,TGTGCCAGCAGCCCCACCAGGACAGGGTCGACCTACGAGCAGTACTTC
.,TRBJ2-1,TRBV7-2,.,CASSSPPYGLTYNEQFF,TGTGCCAGCAGCTCCCCTCCCTACGGACTAACCTACAATGAGCAGTTCTTC
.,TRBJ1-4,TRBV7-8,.,CASSLEEGTNEKLFF,TGTGCCAGCAGCTTAGAGGAGGGGACTAATGAAAAACTGTTTTTT
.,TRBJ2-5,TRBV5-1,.,CASSFYQETQYF,TGCGCCAGCAGCTTCTACCAAGAGACCCAGTACTTC
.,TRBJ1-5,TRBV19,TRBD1,CASSIGQGDQPQHF,TGTGCCAGTAGTATAGGACAGGGCGATCAGCCCCAGCATTTT
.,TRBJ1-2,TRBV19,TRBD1,CASTTGGWGYTF,TGTGCCAGCACAACAGGGGGCTGGGGCTACACCTTC
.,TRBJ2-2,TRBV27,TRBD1,CASSFVRTGIRGGELFF,TGTGCCAGCAGTTTCGTTCGGACAGGCATACGCGGCGGGGAGCTGTTTTTT
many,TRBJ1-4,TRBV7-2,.,CASSLSIGNEKLFF,TGTGCCAGCAGCTTATCGATCGGGAATGAAAAACTGTTTTTT
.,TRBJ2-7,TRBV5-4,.,CASSLAQGSSSYEQYF,TGTGCCAGCAGCTTGGCGCAGGGGAGCAGCTCCTACGAGCAGTACTTC
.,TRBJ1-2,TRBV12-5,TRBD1,CASGLGQGAYGYTF,TGTGCTAGTGGTTTGGGACAGGGAGCCTATGGCTACACCTTC
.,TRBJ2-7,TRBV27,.,CASAVGLPYEQYF,TGTGCCAGCGCCGTCGGACTCCCCTACGAGCAGTACTTC
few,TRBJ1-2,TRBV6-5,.,CASSKQGTNYGYTF,TGTGCCAGCAGTAAACAGGGTACCAACTATGGCTACACCTTC
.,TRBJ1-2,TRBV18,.,CASSPEGDYGYTF,TGTGCCAGCTCACCAGAGGGTGACTATGGCTACACCTTC
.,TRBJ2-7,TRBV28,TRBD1,CASRNSGTGAYEQYF,TGTGCCAGCAGAAACTCCGGGACAGGGGCCTACGAGCAGTACTTC